This T cell receptor beta chain was profiled in a study of blood T cell repertoires in COVID-19. On the study more broadly: Both acute and convalescent COVID-19 samples were obtained from the United States, Italy and Spain. From T cells, B-cell-depleted T cells, or PBMCs came the material, which was cDNA or gDNA.

Source study methods: Estimates of nucleated cell counts were drawn from the amplification of reference gene primers. Data came from immunoSEQ multiplex PCR; TCRdb stores just in-frame clones and leaves some out. V, J and clone size reflect that table, while D and trimming were determined from the DNA. The sample holds roughly 300,000 clones, more than 70% seen once. The germline CDR1 and CDR2 sequences are LGHNA and YSLEER. The CDR3 runs to 15 residues. The V gene lost 0 bases and the J gene lost 3 bases, with 8 bases spanning the gap. V usage is TRBV4-3 and J usage is TRBJ2-2, with D hard to call. Sequenced sample: peripheral blood. This clonotype was obtained from a woman aged 50 to 65 who had recovered from COVID-19. In DNA form, the CDR3 reads TGCGCCAGCAGCCAAGAGGGCACATACACCGGGGAGCTGTTTTTT. Amino acids: CASSQEGTYTGELFF.